These T cell receptor beta chains were read from a single sample in a study of blood T cells in healthy people across ages. One entry per CDR3 protein, called by TCRdb with MiXCR from the 5' RACE reads. The repertoire consists of approximately 1.5 million distinct CDR3 sequences, with around 35% occurring once and the leading ten covering about 10%. Sequencing was performed on blood. Receptors were obtained from a woman aged 25-40 years in good health. Both conserved end residues are part of each CDR3. The order of the fields is J gene, V gene, clone size, D gene, CDR3 DNA, CDR3 protein. The D gene is left open where the match is weak. Size tells how often a clone was seen (once, few, many) or the class of an expanded clone, and some rows leave it out.

TRBJ2-1 | TRBV20-1 | few | TRBD2 | TGCAGTGCTAGAGGAGCCCCGCAAAAGAGACTAGCGGGGAGCTCCTACAATGAGCAGTTCTTC | CSARGAPQKRLAGSSYNEQFF
TRBJ2-1 | TRBV24-1 | few | NA | TGTGCCACCAGTAGTCCCAGAGGGGCCTACAATGAGCAGTTCTTC | CATSSPRGAYNEQFF
TRBJ2-5 | TRBV10-1 | few | TRBD2 | TGCGCCAGCAGTGAGTCGACCGGGGGGTGGGAGACCCAGTACTTC | CASSESTGGWETQYF
TRBJ1-1 | TRBV5-1 | many | NA | TGTGCCAGCAGCTTAAGTCAGAACACTGAAGCTTTCTTT | CASSLSQNTEAFF
TRBJ2-7 | TRBV5-1 | NA | TRBD1 | TGCGCCAGCAGCTTGGCAGGACAGGTAAGCGAGCAGTACTTC | CASSLAGQVSEQYF
TRBJ2-1 | TRBV5-6 | NA | NA | TGTGCCAGCAGCTCATTTCGGACCGAAACCTCGTATGAGCAGTTCTTC | CASSSFRTETSYEQFF
TRBJ1-5 | TRBV21-1 | NA | NA | TGTGCCAGCAGCAGGGAAAGACAGGGGGATCAGCCCCAGCATTTT | CASSRERQGDQPQHF
TRBJ2-7 | TRBV28 | few | NA | TGTGCCAGCAGTTCACCATTAACGGGACACCAATACGAGCAGTACTTC | CASSSPLTGHQYEQYF
TRBJ2-3 | TRBV10-2 | few | TRBD2 | TGCGCCAGCAGTGAGTCGGGGCGGGGGAATATTGATACGCAGTATTTT | CASSESGRGNIDTQYF
TRBJ2-1 | TRBV19 | NA | TRBD2 | TGTGCCAGTAGTTACCCACCCAGCGGGAGTGTCAACAATGAGCAGTTCTTC | CASSYPPSGSVNNEQFF
TRBJ2-3 | TRBV6-1 | NA | TRBD2 | TGTGCCAGCAGAGTTAGCGGGAGGCTCTATACGCAGTATTTT | CASRVSGRLYTQYF
TRBJ2-6 | TRBV19 | once | TRBD1 | TGTGCCAGTAGCCATAAACAGGGGGTCAGGGGGGCCAACGTCCTGACTTTC | CASSHKQGVRGANVLTF
TRBJ2-1 | TRBV29-1 | few | NA | TGCAGCGTTGACGTGATGAATAATGAGCAGTTCTTC | CSVDVMNNEQFF
TRBJ2-7 | TRBV3-1 | NA | NA | TGTGCCAGCAGCCCATCCAGGGTTTCTTACGAGCAGTACTTC | CASSPSRVSYEQYF
TRBJ2-4 | TRBV20-1 | few | NA | TGCAGTGCTAGAGACGATCTCTTAAACATTCAGTACTTC | CSARDDLLNIQYF
TRBJ1-1 | TRBV12-3/TRBV12-4 | once | NA | TGTGCCAGCAGCCCGGTCGGGGGGAGGAACACTGAAGCTTTCTTT | CASSPVGGRNTEAFF
TRBJ2-1 | TRBV5-1 | many | TRBD2 | TGCGCCAGCAGCTTGGCCGCTAGCGGGGGGGCCGATGAGCAGTTCTTC | CASSLAASGGADEQFF
TRBJ2-7 | TRBV6-2/TRBV6-3 | NA | TRBD2 | TGTGCCAGCAGTTACCTAGAGGCGGGGGGTTACCACGAGCAGTACTTC | CASSYLEAGGYHEQYF
TRBJ2-5 | TRBV27 | NA | TRBD2 | TGTGCCAGCAGCGGAGGGAGGGCCTTAGAGACCCAGTACTTC | CASSGGRALETQYF
TRBJ1-2 | TRBV7-9 | NA | NA | TGTGCCAGCAGCTTCGGAGGGGACGGCGGCTACACCTTC | CASSFGGDGGYTF
TRBJ1-5 | TRBV6-5 | NA | NA | TGTGCCAGCAGCCGGACAGAAAGGCTCGGACCCCAGCATTTT | CASSRTERLGPQHF
TRBJ1-5 | TRBV5-5 | NA | TRBD1 | TGTGCCAGCACCCCTCTGGAGGGGGCGAGTCAGCCCCAGCATTTT | CASTPLEGASQPQHF
TRBJ1-1 | TRBV2 | few | TRBD1 | TGTGCCAGCAGCCGGGGCGGACAGGGCAACACTGAAGCTTTCTTT | CASSRGGQGNTEAFF
TRBJ1-1 | TRBV20-1 | NA | NA | TGCAGTGCTGTAAGCGGGGGGCGGGACACTGAAGCTTTCTTT | CSAVSGGRDTEAFF
TRBJ2-2 | TRBV29-1 | few | NA | TGCAGCGTTAGGGCAGGGAAGGACACCGGGGAGCTGTTTTTT | CSVRAGKDTGELFF
TRBJ2-7 | TRBV30 | few | NA | TGTGCCTGGAACCCGGGGGTGACCAACTACGAGCAGTACTTC | CAWNPGVTNYEQYF
TRBJ2-2 | TRBV7-3 | few | NA | TGTGCCACCGCACTAGTGAACACCGGGGAGCTGTTTTTT | CATALVNTGELFF
TRBJ1-4 | TRBV4-1 | NA | NA | TGCGCCAGCAGCCGTAGGGGCGTCGAGGAAAAACTGTTTTTT | CASSRRGVEEKLFF
TRBJ2-1 | TRBV13 | NA | TRBD2 | TGTGCCAGCAGCCCCTCTTATGGGGGGGATGAGCAGTTCTTC | CASSPSYGGDEQFF
TRBJ2-2 | TRBV7-3 | few | NA | TGTGCCAGCAGCTTAATGGGGACCCCCGGGGCCGGGGAGCTGTTTTTT | CASSLMGTPGAGELFF
TRBJ2-3 | TRBV18 | few | NA | TGTGCTAGCTCACCAAGCGTCGGGACGACGCAAACTACGCAGTATTTT | CASSPSVGTTQTTQYF
TRBJ2-5 | TRBV6-1 | NA | NA | TGTGCCAGCACTCAAGCGGTAGAGACCCAGTACTTC | CASTQAVETQYF
TRBJ2-5 | TRBV2 | NA | TRBD2 | TGTGCCAGCAGTGAAGTGGCGGGAGGGGGCCAAGAGACCCAGTACTTC | CASSEVAGGGQETQYF
TRBJ1-2 | TRBV20-1 | NA | NA | TGCAGTGCTAGAGATCGTGATTATCAGGCGTGGCATAATGGCTACACCTTC | CSARDRDYQAWHNGYTF
TRBJ2-7 | TRBV5-5 | few | NA | TGTGCCAGCAGCCCCGGACAGTCTGTCTACGAGCAGTACTTC | CASSPGQSVYEQYF
TRBJ2-3 | TRBV5-1 | NA | TRBD2 | TGCGCTAGCACCTGGACTAGCCCAGATACGCAGTATTTT | CASTWTSPDTQYF
TRBJ2-5 | TRBV6-6 | few | NA | TGTGCCAGCTCTCCGGGGCACCGACCCAAAGAGACCCAGTACTTC | CASSPGHRPKETQYF
TRBJ1-4 | TRBV7-2 | NA | NA | TGTGCCAGCAGCCTCCGAAGCCCTATGCCCTATGAAAAACTGTTTTTT | CASSLRSPMPYEKLFF
TRBJ2-5 | TRBV2 | NA | NA | TGTGCCAGCAGTCGAGAGACAGTCCTCCAAGAGACCCAGTACTTC | CASSRETVLQETQYF
TRBJ2-4 | TRBV3-1 | NA | NA | TGTGCCAGTAGCCAAGACCCAGGACGGTCGCTAGTGAGTCAGTACTTC | CASSQDPGRSLVSQYF
TRBJ2-1 | TRBV7-9 | NA | TRBD1 | TGTGCCAGCAGCCCTCCCGTTTCGAAGGGGGCGTCATACAATGAGCAGTTCTTC | CASSPPVSKGASYNEQFF
TRBJ2-1 | TRBV6-1 | once | NA | TGTGCCAGCACGCCTCCGCTGAGCGAACGTTCGGGATACAATGAGCAGTTCTTC | CASTPPLSERSGYNEQFF
TRBJ2-1 | TRBV6-6 | few | NA | TGTGCCAGCAGCCCCCGGGACTTGAGCTCCTACAATGAGCAGTTCTTC | CASSPRDLSSYNEQFF
TRBJ1-4 | TRBV12-3/TRBV12-4 | NA | NA | TGTGCCAGCAGTTTTCGGGTTAATGAAAAACTGTTTTTT | CASSFRVNEKLFF
TRBJ2-5 | TRBV29-1 | many | TRBD1 | TGCAGCGTTCATGGGACAGGGGCTTTTGGGGAGACCCAGTACTTC | CSVHGTGAFGETQYF
TRBJ2-3 | TRBV29-1 | many | NA | TGCAGCGCTAGGGGGCGGGACGGCACAGATACGCAGTATTTT | CSARGRDGTDTQYF
TRBJ2-7 | TRBV2 | NA | NA | TGTGCCAGCAGTGAATGGCCAGGGACGGGGGAGCAGTACTTC | CASSEWPGTGEQYF
TRBJ2-5 | TRBV5-1 | few | TRBD2 | TGCGCCAGCAAAAGGTCTAGCGGGACGGCAGAGACCCAGTACTTC | CASKRSSGTAETQYF
TRBJ2-7 | TRBV27 | few | TRBD2 | TGTGCCAGCAGTCAACTAGCGGGAGCAATGGTGGGCGAGCAGTACTTC | CASSQLAGAMVGEQYF
TRBJ2-1 | TRBV9 | NA | TRBD2 | TGTGCCAGCAGCGTAGATCGCGGGAGTGGCAATGAGCAGTTCTTC | CASSVDRGSGNEQFF
TRBJ1-1 | TRBV20-1 | few | NA | TGCAGTGCTAGAGGGGCAGGGCCCAACACTGAAGCTTTCTTT | CSARGAGPNTEAFF
TRBJ2-3 | TRBV3-1 | many | TRBD2 | TGTGCCAGCAGCCTAGCGGGGGATGATACGCAGTATTTT | CASSLAGDDTQYF
TRBJ1-2 | TRBV6-5 | NA | NA | TGTGCCAGCAGACCAACTTACGCAGCTGCAGGCAGCACCTTC | CASRPTYAAAGSTF
TRBJ2-7 | TRBV11-3 | NA | TRBD1 | TGTGCCAGCAGTTTGGACAGGTCTAAGTACTTC | CASSLDRSKYF
TRBJ1-1 | TRBV6-1 | many | TRBD1 | TGTGCCAGCTGTTGGACAGGGCTTGAAGCTTTCTTT | CASCWTGLEAFF
TRBJ2-5 | TRBV6-2/TRBV6-3 | NA | NA | TGTGCCAGCAGTCAAGCAGGTGTGGCCCAGTACTTC | CASSQAGVAQYF
TRBJ1-2 | TRBV20-1 | NA | NA | TGCAGTGCTAGTCCACAGGACAGTGACTATGGCCACACCTTC | CSASPQDSDYGHTF